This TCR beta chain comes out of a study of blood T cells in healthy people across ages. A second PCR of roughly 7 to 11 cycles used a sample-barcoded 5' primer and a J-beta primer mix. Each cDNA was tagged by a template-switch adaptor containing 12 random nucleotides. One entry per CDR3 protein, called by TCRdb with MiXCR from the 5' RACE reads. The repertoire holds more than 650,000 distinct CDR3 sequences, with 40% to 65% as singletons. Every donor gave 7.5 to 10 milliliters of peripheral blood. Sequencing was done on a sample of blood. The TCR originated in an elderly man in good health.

The CDR3 sequence: CASSPPGAGARYAYF. The CDR3 region has the DNA TGTGCCAGCAGCCCGCCCGGGGCGGGTGCCAGATACGCGTATTTT. The chain combines TRBV7-9 with TRBJ2-3; TRBD1 or TRBD2 may be the D gene (5 bases each). The CDR3 runs 15 residues. The germline gives CDR1 SEHNR, CDR2 FQNEAQ (reference sequence). The ends were cut back, 5 bases at V and 14 bases at J, with 26 bases in the middle.